The rows below give T cell receptor beta chains drawn from one sample of a study of immune evolution from preneoplasia to lung adenocarcinoma. TCRdb's table, derived via immunoSEQ multiplex PCR, lists solely in-frame clones and lacks some. The table lists about 4,000 clones, 60% to 85% of them singletons. The specimen was FFPE invasive lung adenocarcinoma tissue. Receptor source: a person between 40 and 59 years old with lung adenocarcinoma. Some clones in this sample may be carry-over from other donors' samples. Each CDR3 is given with its conserved first and last residue. D genes are given only for firm matches. Part of the rows lack a size; the others show once, few, many or a class for expanded clones.

cdr3_aa	cdr3_nt	d_call	clone_size	v_call	j_call	cdr3_length
CASSAAPGEQYF	TGTGCCAGCAGCGCGGCCCCGGGCGAGCAGTACTTC	.	.	TRBV11-2	TRBJ2-7	12
CASSSGSGTISETQYF	TGTGCCAGCAGCTCGGGGAGCGGGACAATTTCGGAGACCCAGTACTTC	.	.	TRBV7-6	TRBJ2-5	16
CASRDSLNTEAFF	TGTGCCAGCAGAGACAGTTTGAACACTGAAGCTTTCTTT	.	.	TRBV7-3	TRBJ1-1	13
CASSRDRGVYGYTF	TGTGCCAGCAGCCGGGACAGAGGGGTCTATGGCTACACCTTC	TRBD1	.	TRBV28	TRBJ1-2	14
CASSPGPLTYEQYF	TGTGCCAGCAGCCCCGGGCCTTTAACCTACGAGCAGTACTTC	.	few	TRBV7-9	TRBJ2-7	14
CASSRNPAGAGGELFF	TGTGCCAGCAGCCGGAATCCAGCGGGCGCGGGCGGGGAGCTGTTTTTT	.	.	TRBV14	TRBJ2-2	16
CASSELSTYSSGANVLTF	TGTGCCAGCAGTGAATTGTCAACTTACAGCTCTGGGGCCAACGTCCTGACTTTC	.	.	TRBV2	TRBJ2-6	18
CASSQEGTSGDTQYF	TGTGCCAGCAGCCAAGAAGGGACTAGTGGCGATACGCAGTATTTT	TRBD2	.	TRBV4-2	TRBJ2-3	15
CAWSEGQTEKLFF	TGTGCCTGGAGTGAGGGACAGACTGAAAAACTGTTTTTT	TRBD1	.	TRBV30	TRBJ1-4	13
CASSLGDQPQHF	TGTGCCAGCAGCTTGGGAGATCAGCCCCAGCATTTT	.	.	TRBV5-6	TRBJ1-5	12
CASSPFSGKNTEAFF	TGTGCCAGCTCACCGTTCAGTGGGAAGAACACTGAAGCTTTCTTT	.	.	TRBV18	TRBJ1-1	15
CAWSPRGNYGYTF	TGTGCCTGGAGCCCCAGGGGTAACTATGGCTACACCTTC	.	once	TRBV30	TRBJ1-2	13
CASRTSVDTQYF	TGTGCCAGCAGAACTAGCGTAGATACGCAGTATTTT	TRBD2	.	TRBV7-2	TRBJ2-3	12
CASSPASGRYGELFF	TGTGCCAGCAGCCCGGCTAGCGGGAGGTACGGGGAGCTGTTTTTT	TRBD2	few	TRBV6-6	TRBJ2-2	15